Listed below are T cell receptor beta chains from one sample, sequenced in a study of monozygotic twins with inflammatory bowel disease. From the 5' RACE reads, TCRdb lists one entry per CDR3 protein and no DNA. The sample totals around 450,000 distinct CDR3 sequences; its top ten clones hold 2% to 3%. The sequenced sample was blood. The receptors originated from a human donor with ulcerative colitis or Crohn's disease, or a healthy co-twin of an affected twin (not recorded which). Both conserved end residues are part of each CDR3.

j_call v_call cdr3_aa
TRBJ1-5 TRBV19 CASSKITGVPAQHF
TRBJ2-5 TRBV14 CASSPWRGDRETQYF
TRBJ1-5 TRBV20-1 CSARGVGAEQPQHF
TRBJ2-7 TRBV4-1 CASSQGYTVSYEQYF
TRBJ2-5 TRBV5-1 CASSSGPTGETQYF
TRBJ1-5 TRBV5-1 CASSLEGTANQPQHF
TRBJ2-3 TRBV21-1 CAIPGEPTDTQYF
TRBJ1-5 TRBV20-1 CSALEQGIFFNQPQHF
TRBJ2-7 TRBV5-1 CASSSEGNEQYF
TRBJ1-2 TRBV7-2 CASSFGRLYGYTF
TRBJ2-3 TRBV18 CASSPMAYPDTQYF